The next 25 T cell receptor beta chains were all read from a single sample in a study of T cell clones after liver transplantation. Clones were sequenced by immunoSEQ multiplex PCR, and TCRdb holds only the in-frame ones, with some missing. The sample comprises about 76,000 clones, approximately 87% of which are singletons, and less than 3% rests with the top ten. This sample comprised CD4+ T cells from blood, obtained at the 22-month timepoint. These receptors originate from a human patient who received a liver transplant. Some T cells may have originated in the graft donor.

V is TRBV4-2 and J is TRBJ2-1, with D perhaps assigned TRBD1 or TRBD2 (5 bases each). CDR1 and CDR2 (germline): LGHNA, YNFKEQ. The CDR3 has 15 amino acids. Trimming shortened V by 6 bases and J by 5 bases, and 17 bases separated the two germline ends. The CDR3 nucleotides read TGTGCCAGCAGTGCTTCGGGGACCCTTAACAATGAGCAGTTCTTC. It specifies CASSASGTLNNEQFF.

The chain employs TRBV2 and TRBJ2-5, with TRBD2 matching over 12 bases. The CDR3 is 17 amino acids. J was trimmed by 5 bases and V by 7 bases; bases with no gene match: 14. Germline V CDR1 and CDR2: SNHLY, FYNNEI. CDR3 sequence reads: CASNEGLAGGQRETQYF. In nucleotides, the CDR3 is TGTGCCAGCAACGAGGGGCTAGCGGGGGGGCAGAGGGAGACCCAGTACTTC.

The chain links TRBV19 to TRBJ1-3; D perhaps matches TRBD1 (6 bases). Trimming removed 8 bases from V and 0 bases from J, with 17 bases in between. There are 16 residues in the CDR3. Germline CDR1 is LNHDA and CDR2 is SQIVND (reference sequence). In DNA form, the CDR3 reads TGTGCCAGTGACACCGCACAGGGCAGCTCTGGAAACACCATATATTTT. This encodes CASDTAQGSSGNTIYF.

The chain carries TRBV5-1 and TRBJ1-4, with a tentative D call TRBD1 (5 bases). V was cut by 3 bases and J by 5 bases, with 11 bases left in between. The CDR3 has 14 amino acids. CDR1 and CDR2 from the germline V gene are SGHRS and YFSETQ. The CDR3 here is CASSYGGGNEKLFF. CDR3 DNA sequence: TGCGCCAGCAGCTACGGGGGAGGGAATGAAAAACTGTTTTTT.

The chain uses TRBV6-5 and TRBJ2-7; 8 bases are a match to TRBD1. CDR1 and CDR2 from the germline V gene are MNHEY and SVGAGI. The trim removed 2 bases at V and 5 bases at J, leaving 2 bases unmatched. The CDR3 loop spans 13 amino acids. The CDR3 reads CASSYRQGHEQYF. The CDR3 DNA reads as TGTGCCAGCAGTTACCGACAGGGGCACGAGCAGTACTTC.

The genes are TRBV6-5 and TRBJ2-1; D is ambiguous. Trimming left V 2 bases short and J 9 bases short, with 11 bases between. CDR3 size: 13 residues. Germline values: CDR1 MNHEY, CDR2 SVGAGI. CDR3 region: CASSYGLDGEQFF. Here the CDR3 DNA reads TGTGCCAGCAGTTACGGCCTAGACGGTGAGCAGTTCTTC.

The rearrangement links TRBV5-4 to TRBJ1-4; 7 bases line up with TRBD1. Germline lookup yields CDR1 SGHNT and CDR2 YYREEE (reference sequence). V lost 0 bases to trimming and J lost 7 bases; unmatched junction nucleotides: 3. CDR3 length equals 14 residues. CDR3 amino acids: CASSLAQGFEKLFF. CDR3 coding DNA: TGTGCCAGCAGCTTGGCACAGGGGTTTGAAAAACTGTTTTTT.

The rearrangement links TRBV29-1 to TRBJ1-2, with TRBD1 matching over 9 bases. The CDR3 consists of 13 residues. Germline trimming cut 5 bases from V and 3 bases from J; bases unmatched to any gene: 4. CDR1 and CDR2 (germline): SQVTM, ANQGSEA. This chain's CDR3 is CSVSDRGYYGYTF. The CDR3, as DNA: TGCAGCGTTTCGGACAGGGGTTACTATGGCTACACCTTC.

This sequence joins TRBV7-2 and TRBJ2-5; no clear D gene. V dropped 1 base and J dropped 7 bases, with 10 bases sitting between them. This CDR3 spans 13 amino acids. The germline gives CDR1 SGHTA, CDR2 FQGNSA. The CDR3 reads CASSLEVFGTQYF. The DNA for the CDR3 is TGTGCCAGCAGCTTAGAAGTCTTTGGGACCCAGTACTTC.

The chain couples TRBV7-3 to TRBJ2-2; D is undetermined. V dropped 4 bases and J dropped 4 bases, with 19 bases sitting between them. CDR1 and CDR2 (germline): SGHTA, FQGTGA. This CDR3 is built from 17 residues. The CDR3 reads CASSSHPRQVVTGELFF. The CDR3 nucleotides read TGTGCCAGCAGCTCCCACCCTCGTCAGGTCGTCACCGGGGAGCTGTTTTTT.

This clone was seen a few times. The chain couples TRBV4-3 to TRBJ1-1; TRBD1 is a possible D gene (5 bases). Trimming stripped 4 bases from V and 5 bases from J, with 11 bases between. Germline CDR1 LGHNA, CDR2 YSLEER. This CDR3 is built from 13 residues. The CDR3 spells CASSRDPGTEAFF. CDR3 coding DNA: TGCGCCAGCAGCCGGGACCCGGGGACTGAAGCTTTCTTT.

The V gene is TRBV11-2, the J gene TRBJ2-5; D remains unclear. The CDR3 contains 12 residues. Germline V gene lookup returns CDR1 SGHAT and CDR2 FQNNGV. V lost 5 bases and J lost 4, with 8 bases in between. The CDR3 region is CASSPQRETQYF. The CDR3 nucleotides are TGTGCCAGCAGCCCTCAGAGAGAGACCCAGTACTTC.

The table lists this clone with a few counts. This chain joins TRBV6-1 and TRBJ2-1; no definite D call. Trimming took 2 bases from V and 0 from J, leaving 8 bases between them. The CDR3 contains 15 residues. Per the germline V gene, CDR1 is MNHNS and CDR2 is SASEGT. The chain's CDR3 is CASSERPRSYNEQFF. CDR3 nucleotides: TGTGCCAGCAGTGAAAGACCCCGCTCCTACAATGAGCAGTTCTTC.

The chain is built from TRBV7-3 and TRBJ2-3, with D maybe TRBD1 (6 bases). Between the trimmed V and J ends, which lost 5 bases and 5 bases, there was a span of 23 bases. From germline, CDR1 is SGHTA and CDR2 FQGTGA. This CDR3 comprises 17 residues. The CDR3 region has the DNA TGTGCCAGCAGCCTACAGGGAACGGGACCCCCTCAAGATACGCAGTATTTT. Protein product: CASSLQGTGPPQDTQYF.

The chain uses TRBV7-9 and TRBJ2-7, with D unresolved. Per germline, CDR1 SEHNR and CDR2 FQNEAQ (reference sequence). V was trimmed by 5 bases and J by 3 bases, leaving 11 bases between them. This CDR3 has 13 amino acids. The DNA for the CDR3 is TGTGCCAGCAGCAATAATGCAGTCTACGAGCAGTACTTC. Encoded protein: CASSNNAVYEQYF.

This clone was observed a few times. V usage is TRBV18 and J usage is TRBJ2-5, with 8 bases identical to TRBD1. J was trimmed by 4 bases and V by 2 bases; bases with no gene match: 6. This CDR3 is 15 amino acids long. CDR1 and CDR2 (germline): KGHSH, LQKENI. This CDR3 is CASSPGQGDVETQYF. The DNA for the CDR3 is TGTGCCAGCTCACCAGGACAGGGTGACGTAGAGACCCAGTACTTC.

This clone was seen many times. DNA for the CDR3: TGCAGTGCTAGAGAGCGGTATGGCTACACCTTC. Amino acid sequence: CSARERYGYTF. The chain combines TRBV20-1 with TRBJ1-2; the D is unclear. Germline lookup yields CDR1 DFQATT and CDR2 SNEGSKA (reference sequence). The CDR3 covers 11 residues. The germline V and J ends were trimmed by 0 bases and 5 bases, with 4 bases remaining between them.

The rearrangement links TRBV7-9 to TRBJ1-6, with D uncertain. Trimming removed 1 base from V and 12 bases from J, with 7 bases in between. Germline loops: CDR1 SEHNR, CDR2 FQNEAQ (reference sequence). The CDR3 totals 12 residues. CDR3 in DNA: TGTGCCAGCAGCTTAGAAGGTGTACCCCTCCACTTT. It encodes CASSLEGVPLHF.

V gene TRBV4-2 combines with J gene TRBJ2-7; TRBD2 is a possible D gene (6 bases). CDR3 length equals 15 residues. Looked up from germline, CDR1 is LGHNA and CDR2 is YNFKEQ. V lost 5 bases and J lost 2, with 16 bases in between. The CDR3 DNA reads TGTGCCAGCAGCGGACGACTAGGTGGGGCCTACGAGCAGTACTTC. Translation gives CASSGRLGGAYEQYF.

This clone showed up just once. The chain links TRBV7-9 to TRBJ2-5; maybe TRBD1 (5 bases). There are 15 residues in the CDR3. V lost 1 base and J lost 2, with 11 bases in between. The germline CDR1 and CDR2 sequences are SEHNR and FQNEAQ (reference sequence). CDR3 DNA: TGTGCCAGCAGCTTAGGCAGGGCCAGACAAGAGACCCAGTACTTC. This sequence encodes CASSLGRARQETQYF.

The V and J genes are TRBV19 and TRBJ2-1; 9 bases are a match to TRBD1. This CDR3 is built from 15 residues. In germline, CDR1 is LNHDA, CDR2 SQIVND (reference sequence). V was pared by 6 bases and J by 0 bases, with 3 bases of the junction left unmatched. The CDR3 protein is CASSDRGSSYNEQFF. The CDR3 DNA follows: TGTGCCAGTAGCGACAGGGGGAGCTCCTACAATGAGCAGTTCTTC.

The chain combines TRBV5-1 with TRBJ2-5; 14 bases are a match to TRBD2. This CDR3 region has 21 residues. V shed 1 base, J shed 5 bases, and the junction held 19 bases outside the gene matches. Germline V gives CDR1 SGHRS, CDR2 YFSETQ. Written as DNA, the CDR3 is TGCGCCAGCAGCTTGCTTAACGGGACCGGGACTAGCGGGGGAAAGACGGAGACCCAGTACTTC. Protein product: CASSLLNGTGTSGGKTETQYF.

V and J are TRBV2 and TRBJ2-5; the D gene could be TRBD1 or TRBD2 (5 bases each). Germline V lookup: CDR1 SNHLY, CDR2 FYNNEI. This CDR3 contains 12 residues. Deletions cut 6 bases from V and 7 bases from J, with 12 bases between. For the CDR3, the DNA is TGTGCCAGCAGCGGGGCACTGGGGACCCAGTACTTC. Translated, it gives CASSGALGTQYF.

V is TRBV19 and J is TRBJ2-7, with 7 bases that match TRBD1. This CDR3 has 16 amino acids. Germline CDR1 is LNHDA and CDR2 is SQIVND (reference sequence). The trim removed 7 bases at V and 6 bases at J, leaving 18 bases unmatched. This CDR3 reads CASKGDRATPGGEQYF. The CDR3 DNA sequence: TGTGCCAGTAAGGGGGACAGAGCCACCCCCGGCGGCGAGCAGTACTTC.

The chain recombines TRBV29-1 with TRBJ2-7; D perhaps matches TRBD2 (5 bases). Germline lookup yields CDR1 SQVTM and CDR2 ANQGSEA. V lost 4 bases to trimming and J lost 7 bases, with 17 bases between them. The CDR3 consists of 13 residues. CDR3: CSVVRVARGEQYF. The CDR3 nucleotides are TGCAGCGTTGTGAGGGTGGCGAGAGGGGAGCAGTACTTC.